The 19 T cell receptor beta chains given below trace back to one sample, sequenced in a study of OX40 agonist ivuxolimab in advanced cancers. Here immunoSEQ multiplex PCR was the method, and the copy in TCRdb shows in-frame clones only, minus some. The table lists roughly 7,000 clones, about nine tenths of them singletons. Material: CD4+ or CD8+ T cells sorted from blood, obtained in a trial of the OX40 agonist ivuxolimab. Every receptor here comes from an adult with an advanced solid tumor such as melanoma, head and neck, liver or kidney cancer.

The chain employs TRBV30 and TRBJ2-7, with TRBD2 identical over 7 bases. The CDR3 extends over 13 amino acids. V lost 6 bases, J lost 3 bases, and 8 bases stayed unmatched. Germline values: CDR1 GTSNPN, CDR2 SVGIG (reference sequence). This CDR3 is CACTGGNLYEQYF. CDR3 bases: TGTGCCTGTACGGGGGGAAATCTCTACGAGCAGTACTTC.

The V and J genes are TRBV6-4 and TRBJ1-6; the D is unclear. Trimming shortened V by 2 bases and J by 8 bases, and 10 bases separated the two germline ends. CDR1 is MRHNA, CDR2 SNTAGT, per germline. This CDR3 contains 14 residues. CDR3 residues: CASSDQPEDSPLHF. For the CDR3, the DNA is TGTGCCAGCAGTGACCAGCCGGAAGATTCACCCCTCCACTTT.

V gene TRBV4-1 combines with J gene TRBJ2-2; D not resolved. Germline assignment: CDR1 MGHRA and CDR2 YSYEKL. CDR3 length: 17 amino acids. Trimming removed 1 base from V and 4 bases from J, with 16 bases in between. The CDR3 DNA is TGCGCCAGCAGCCAAGTAGATTTAGGCAGCCTCACCGGGGAGCTGTTTTTT. Translation: CASSQVDLGSLTGELFF.

The chain recombines TRBV2 with TRBJ1-1; D is undetermined. Germline CDR1 and CDR2: SNHLY and FYNNEI. V lost 5 bases to trimming and J lost 2 bases, with 15 bases between them. This CDR3 region has 15 residues. The CDR3 DNA reads TGTGCCAGCAGTCCCCCTTCGGCCCTCAACACTGAAGCTTTCTTT. This translates into CASSPPSALNTEAFF.

The genes are TRBV2 and TRBJ1-2; D not resolved. V shed 7 bases and J shed 5 bases, with 20 bases lying between them. CDR1 and CDR2 (germline): SNHLY, FYNNEI. This CDR3 has 15 residues. The CDR3 region has the DNA TGTGCCAGCATAAGCGTTCCGGCCGCGGCGTATGGCTACACCTTC. It translates to CASISVPAAAYGYTF.

This chain links TRBV28 with TRBJ1-5; 10 bases align to TRBD1. CDR1 and CDR2 from the germline V gene are MDHEN and SYDVKM. This CDR3 is built from 15 residues. J was trimmed by 7 bases and V by 6 bases; bases with no gene match: 9. This CDR3 reads CASSSPTGGRQPQHF. The CDR3 DNA sequence: TGTGCCAGCAGCTCGCCGACAGGGGGCCGCCAGCCCCAGCATTTT.

The rearrangement uses TRBV18 and TRBJ1-5, with D hard to call. The V end lost 4 bases, the J end lost 0 bases, and 7 bases lay between the germline ends. This CDR3 contains 14 residues. Germline V gene lookup returns CDR1 KGHSH and CDR2 LQKENI. Written as DNA, the CDR3 is TGTGCCAGCTCACTAGACGGTAGCAATCAGCCCCAGCATTTT. Translated, it gives CASSLDGSNQPQHF.

The chain has TRBV19 and TRBJ2-5, with D possibly matching TRBD1 (6 bases). CDR1 LNHDA and CDR2 SQIVND come from the germline V gene (reference sequence). V lost 1 base and J 5 bases, leaving 14 bases between the germline ends. The CDR3 consists of 15 residues. The DNA for the CDR3 is TGTGCCAGTAGTATAGGACGACAGGCCGCGGAGACCCAGTACTTC. Translation gives CASSIGRQAAETQYF.

This chain connects TRBV5-4 to TRBJ2-3; D perhaps matches TRBD1 (6 bases). V dropped 1 base and J dropped 4 bases, with 16 bases sitting between them. The germline CDR1 and CDR2 sequences are SGHNT and YYREEE (reference sequence). The CDR3 is 16 residues long. The CDR3 loop reads CASSLRVGGAADTQYF. CDR3 sequence (DNA): TGTGCCAGCAGCTTGCGGGTTGGGGGCGCCGCAGATACGCAGTATTTT. Complete variable domain (other parts from reference TRBV5-4 and TRBJ2-3): ETGVTQSPTHLIKTRGQQVTLRCSSQSGHNTVSWYQQALGQGPQFIFQYYREEENGRGNFPPRFSGLQFPNYSSELNVNALELDDSALYLCASSLRVGGAADTQYFGPGTRLTVL.

The chain links TRBV19 to TRBJ1-4; D is unclear. Trimming left V 8 bases short and J 10 bases short, with 20 bases between. Per the germline V gene, CDR1 is LNHDA and CDR2 is SQIVND (reference sequence). The CDR3 length is 14 residues. This chain's CDR3 is CASGNGRDTVKLFF. Here the CDR3 DNA reads TGTGCCAGTGGAAACGGGAGGGATACTGTAAAACTGTTTTTT.

The chain recombines TRBV9 with TRBJ1-4; D is possibly TRBD1 (6 bases). The CDR3 consists of 16 residues. V lost 4 bases and J 5 bases, leaving 18 bases between the germline ends. Looked up from germline, CDR1 is SGDLS and CDR2 is YYNGEE. The CDR3 loop is CASSLLLDRENEKLFF. The CDR3 DNA sequence: TGTGCCAGCAGCCTCCTGTTGGACAGAGAAAATGAAAAACTGTTTTTT.

The chain couples TRBV5-8 to TRBJ2-5; a weak D match, TRBD2 (5 bases). The CDR3 length is 12 residues. Per the germline V gene, CDR1 is SGHTS and CDR2 is YDEGEE. The ends were cut back, 7 bases at V and 7 bases at J, with 14 bases in the middle. CDR3 DNA sequence: TGTGCCAGCCAAGTCGGGGTGGGGACCCAGTACTTC. Translated, it gives CASQVGVGTQYF.

The chain uses TRBV6-5 and TRBJ1-5; possible D gene TRBD1, 5 bases. V lost 6 bases and J 2 bases, leaving 11 bases between the germline ends. The CDR3 sequence is 14 residues long. In germline, CDR1 is MNHEY, CDR2 SVGAGI. The CDR3 DNA follows: TGTGCCAGCAGGGGGGGAGGGGGCAATCAGCCCCAGCATTTT. Protein sequence: CASRGGGGNQPQHF.

This sequence joins TRBV2 and TRBJ1-3, with a weak D call TRBD1 (5 bases). Trimming pared 4 bases from V and 4 bases from J, leaving 11 bases between. The CDR3 is made up of 14 amino acids. Germline assignment: CDR1 SNHLY and CDR2 FYNNEI. CDR3 amino acids: CASSVQGGGNTIYF. CDR3 in DNA: TGTGCCAGCAGTGTGCAGGGTGGAGGAAACACCATATATTTT.

This clone showed up just once. This sequence joins TRBV9 and TRBJ2-7; TRBD1 matches at 9 bases. The V gene's germline CDR1 is SGDLS and CDR2 YYNGEE. V lost 4 bases to trimming and J lost 6 bases; unmatched junction nucleotides: 11. The CDR3 is made up of 15 amino acids. This CDR3 reads CASSPGTGLRGEQYF. The CDR3 nucleotides are TGTGCCAGCAGCCCTGGGACAGGGCTTAGGGGCGAGCAGTACTTC.

The chain is built from TRBV18 and TRBJ1-6, with TRBD1 identical over 7 bases. Trimming at V came to 6 bases and at J to 1 base, leaving 9 bases not matched to a gene. The CDR3 loop spans 17 amino acids. Germline V gene data show CDR1 as KGHSH and CDR2 as LQKENI. The CDR3 loop reads CASSKQGSGSYNSPLHF. CDR3 nucleotides: TGTGCCAGCTCTAAACAGGGGTCTGGTTCCTATAATTCACCCCTCCACTTT. The full variable domain, rest sourced from reference TRBV18 and TRBJ1-6, is NAGVMQNPRHLVRRRGQEARLRCSPMKGHSHVYWYRQLPEEGLKFMVYLQKENIIDESGMPKERFSAEFPKEGPSILRIQQVVRGDSAAYFCASSKQGSGSYNSPLHFGNGTRLTVT.

This chain joins TRBV11-1 and TRBJ2-1; 12 bases fit TRBD1. This CDR3 has 14 residues. The V and J ends lost 5 bases and 9 bases, in that order; junction bases with no gene match: 5. CDR1 and CDR2 (germline): SGHAT, FQDESV (reference sequence). DNA of the CDR3: TGTGCCAGCAGCCCGGGACAGGGGGCAGGTGAGCAGTTCTTC. This sequence encodes CASSPGQGAGEQFF.

The sample holds a few counts of this clone. The chain links TRBV30 to TRBJ1-1; D gene unclear. The CDR3 is made up of 12 amino acids. The germline V and J ends were trimmed by 2 bases and 11 bases, with 15 bases remaining between them. Germline CDR1 and CDR2: GTSNPN and SVGIG (reference sequence). CDR3 protein: CAWSRSGIRAFF. CDR3 nucleotide sequence: TGTGCCTGGAGTAGATCCGGGATACGGGCTTTCTTT.

V gene TRBV5-6 combines with J gene TRBJ2-5; D is possibly TRBD2 (6 bases). CDR3 length: 12 amino acids. Between the trimmed V and J ends, which lost 4 bases and 9 bases, there was a span of 13 bases. CDR1 is SGHDT, CDR2 YYEEEE, per germline. This chain's CDR3 is CASSGGTLAQYF. DNA for the CDR3: TGTGCCAGCAGCGGCGGGACTTTGGCCCAGTACTTC.